The T cell receptor (beta chain) under discussion was sequenced for a study of blood T cells in healthy people across ages. Whole-study results and caveats: Investigators treated diversity estimates from one million T cells as underestimates. Across samples, TCR beta diversity tracked strongly with naive T cell percentage. Using unsorted PBMCs precluded a conclusive naive versus antigen-experienced comparison.

CDR3 size: 16 residues. V was pared by 1 base and J by 11 bases, with 23 bases between. CDR1 is LGHNA and CDR2 is YSLEER in the germline V gene. Then a second PCR, running about 6 to 12 cycles, was carried out with a sample-barcoded 5' primer and a J-beta primer mix. Tagging of each cDNA molecule was performed by a template-switch adaptor with 12 random nucleotides. Each CDR3 protein is one row after TCRdb ran MiXCR on the 5' RACE reads. The repertoire includes fewer than 700,000 distinct CDR3 sequences, around half of them detected once, and approximately 23% sits in the top ten. As to this clonotype: Its target is not known.

The sample was blood. The chain carries TRBV4-3 and TRBJ2-5; a weak D match, TRBD2 (6 bases). The TCR originated in an elderly man in good health. CDR3: CASSQVGGITYNEQYF. In nucleotides, the CDR3 is TGCGCCAGCAGCCAAGTGGGCGGGATTACCTACAATGAGCAGTACTTC.